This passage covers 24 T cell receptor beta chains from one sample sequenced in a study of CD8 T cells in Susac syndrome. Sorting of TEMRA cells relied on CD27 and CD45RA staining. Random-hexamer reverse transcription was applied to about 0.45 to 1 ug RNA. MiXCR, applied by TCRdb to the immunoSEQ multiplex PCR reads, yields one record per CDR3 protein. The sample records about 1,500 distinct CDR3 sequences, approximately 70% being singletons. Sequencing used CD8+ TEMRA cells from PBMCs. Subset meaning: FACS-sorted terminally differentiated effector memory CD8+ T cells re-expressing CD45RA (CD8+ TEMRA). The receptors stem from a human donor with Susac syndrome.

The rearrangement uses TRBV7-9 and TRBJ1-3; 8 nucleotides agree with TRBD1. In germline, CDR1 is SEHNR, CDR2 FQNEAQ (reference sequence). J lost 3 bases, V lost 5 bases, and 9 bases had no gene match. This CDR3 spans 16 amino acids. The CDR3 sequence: CASSPPDRADGNTIYF. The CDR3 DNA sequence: TGTGCCAGCAGCCCGCCGGACAGGGCGGATGGAAACACCATATATTTT.

The CDR3 loop is CSASPTGALVEQYF. DNA for the CDR3: TGCAGTGCTAGCCCAACGGGGGCGCTTGTCGAGCAGTACTTC. This rearrangement joins TRBV20-1 to TRBJ2-7; either TRBD1 or TRBD2 may fit D (6 bases each). The CDR3 loop spans 14 amino acids. From germline, CDR1 is DFQATT and CDR2 SNEGSKA (reference sequence). Between the trimmed V and J ends, which lost 3 bases and 6 bases, there was a span of 18 bases.

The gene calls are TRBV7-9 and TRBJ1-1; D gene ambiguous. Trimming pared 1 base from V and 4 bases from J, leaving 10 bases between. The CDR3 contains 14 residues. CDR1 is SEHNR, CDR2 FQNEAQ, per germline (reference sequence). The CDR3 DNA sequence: TGTGCCAGCAGCTTAGAGGGATGGGTCACTGAAGCTTTCTTT. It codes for CASSLEGWVTEAFF.

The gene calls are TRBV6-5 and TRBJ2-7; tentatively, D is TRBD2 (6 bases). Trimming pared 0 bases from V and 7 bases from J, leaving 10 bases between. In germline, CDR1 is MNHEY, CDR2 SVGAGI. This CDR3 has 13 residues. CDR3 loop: CASSYSRGGEQYF. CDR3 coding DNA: TGTGCCAGCAGTTACTCGCGGGGCGGGGAGCAGTACTTC.

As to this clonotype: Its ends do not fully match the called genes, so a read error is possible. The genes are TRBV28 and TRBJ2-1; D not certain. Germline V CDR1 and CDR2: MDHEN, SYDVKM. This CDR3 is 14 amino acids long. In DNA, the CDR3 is TGTGACAGCAGTCCCCTTGACTCGAACAATGAGCAGTTCTTC. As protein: CDSSPLDSNNEQFF.

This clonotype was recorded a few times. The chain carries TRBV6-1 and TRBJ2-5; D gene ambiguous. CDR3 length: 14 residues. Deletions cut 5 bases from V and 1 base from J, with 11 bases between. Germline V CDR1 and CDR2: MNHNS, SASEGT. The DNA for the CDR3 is TGTGCCAGCAGTCCCAGGATTGCCCAAGAGACCCAGTACTTC. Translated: CASSPRIAQETQYF.

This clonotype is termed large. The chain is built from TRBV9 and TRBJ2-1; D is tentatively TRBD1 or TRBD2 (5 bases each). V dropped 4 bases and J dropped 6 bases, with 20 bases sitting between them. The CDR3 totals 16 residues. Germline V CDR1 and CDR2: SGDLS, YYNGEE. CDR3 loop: CASSLPQDFGGNEQFF. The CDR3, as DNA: TGTGCCAGCAGCTTACCACAGGATTTTGGGGGCAATGAGCAGTTCTTC. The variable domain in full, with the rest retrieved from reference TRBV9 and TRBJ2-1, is DSGVTQTPKHLITATGQRVTLRCSPRSGDLSVYWYQQSLDQGLQFLIQYYNGEERAKGNILERFSAQQFPDLHSELNLSSLELGDSALYFCASSLPQDFGGNEQFFGPGTRLTVL.

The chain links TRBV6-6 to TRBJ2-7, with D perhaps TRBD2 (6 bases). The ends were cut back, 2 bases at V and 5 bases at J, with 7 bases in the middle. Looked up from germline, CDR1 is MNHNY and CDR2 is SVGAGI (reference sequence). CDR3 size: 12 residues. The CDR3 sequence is CASSYTGDEQYF. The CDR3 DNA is TGTGCCAGCAGTTACACGGGAGACGAGCAGTACTTC.

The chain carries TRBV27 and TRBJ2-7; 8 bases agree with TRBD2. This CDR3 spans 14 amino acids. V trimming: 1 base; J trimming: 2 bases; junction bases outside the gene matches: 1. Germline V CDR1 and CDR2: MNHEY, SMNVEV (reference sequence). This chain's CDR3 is CASSLFGGAYEQYF. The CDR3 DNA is TGTGCCAGCAGTTTATTCGGGGGGGCCTACGAGCAGTACTTC.

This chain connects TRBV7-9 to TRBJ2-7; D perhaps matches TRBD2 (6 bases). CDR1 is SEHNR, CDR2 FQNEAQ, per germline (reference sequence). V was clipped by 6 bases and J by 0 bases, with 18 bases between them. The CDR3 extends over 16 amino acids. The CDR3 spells CASRGIRDFGSYEQYF. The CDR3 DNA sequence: TGTGCCAGCAGGGGGATTCGGGACTTTGGCTCCTACGAGCAGTACTTC. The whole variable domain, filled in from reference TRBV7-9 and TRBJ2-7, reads DTGVSQNPRHKITKRGQNVTFRCDPISEHNRLYWYRQTLGQGPEFLTYFQNEAQLEKSRLLSDRFSAERPKGSFSTLEIQRTEQGDSAMYLCASRGIRDFGSYEQYFGPGTRLTVT.

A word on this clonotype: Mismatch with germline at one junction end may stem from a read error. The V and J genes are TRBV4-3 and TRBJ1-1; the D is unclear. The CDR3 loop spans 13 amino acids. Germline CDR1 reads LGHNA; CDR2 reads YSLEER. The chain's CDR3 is CASSPSRNSEALF. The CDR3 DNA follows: TGCGCCAGCAGCCCCTCCAGGAACTCTGAAGCTTTGTTT.

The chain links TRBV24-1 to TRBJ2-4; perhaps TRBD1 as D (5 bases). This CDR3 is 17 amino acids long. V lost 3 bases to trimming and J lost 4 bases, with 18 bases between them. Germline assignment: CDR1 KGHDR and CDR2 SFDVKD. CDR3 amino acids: CATSDGLNWSGKNIQYF. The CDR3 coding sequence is TGTGCCACCAGTGATGGATTAAACTGGTCAGGGAAAAACATTCAGTACTTC.

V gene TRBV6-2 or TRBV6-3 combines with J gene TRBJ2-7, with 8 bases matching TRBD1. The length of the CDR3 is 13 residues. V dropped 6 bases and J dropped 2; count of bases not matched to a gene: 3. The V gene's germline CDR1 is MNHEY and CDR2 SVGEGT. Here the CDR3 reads CASRGTGAYEQYF. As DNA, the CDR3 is TGTGCCAGCAGAGGGACAGGAGCCTACGAGCAGTACTTC.

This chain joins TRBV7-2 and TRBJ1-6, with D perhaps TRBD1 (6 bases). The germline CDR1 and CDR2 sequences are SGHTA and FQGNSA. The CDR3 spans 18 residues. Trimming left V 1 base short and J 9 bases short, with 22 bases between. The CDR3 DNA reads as TGTGCCAGCAGCTTAGTTTTTGGGGGGCCGGGTAAATTTTCACCCCTCCACTTT. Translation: CASSLVFGGPGKFSPLHF. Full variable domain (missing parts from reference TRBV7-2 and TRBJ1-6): GAGVSQSPSNKVTEKGKDVELRCDPISGHTALYWYRQSLGQGLEFLIYFQGNSAPDKSGLPSDRFSAERTGGSVSTLTIQRTQQEDSAVYLCASSLVFGGPGKFSPLHFGNGTRLTVT.

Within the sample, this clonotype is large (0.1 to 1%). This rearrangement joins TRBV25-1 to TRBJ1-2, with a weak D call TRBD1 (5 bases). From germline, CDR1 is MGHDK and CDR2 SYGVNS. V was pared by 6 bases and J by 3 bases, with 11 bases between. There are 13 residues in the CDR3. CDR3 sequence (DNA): TGTGCCAGCAGCGCCGACAGCCACTATGGCTACACCTTC. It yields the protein CASSADSHYGYTF.

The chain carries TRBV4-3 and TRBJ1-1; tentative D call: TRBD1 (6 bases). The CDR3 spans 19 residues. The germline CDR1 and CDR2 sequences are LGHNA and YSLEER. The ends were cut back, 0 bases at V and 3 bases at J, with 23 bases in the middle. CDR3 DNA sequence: TGCGCCAGCAGCCAAGACTTGGAACAGGGAAGGTTTGGAGACACTGAAGCTTTCTTT. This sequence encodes CASSQDLEQGRFGDTEAFF.

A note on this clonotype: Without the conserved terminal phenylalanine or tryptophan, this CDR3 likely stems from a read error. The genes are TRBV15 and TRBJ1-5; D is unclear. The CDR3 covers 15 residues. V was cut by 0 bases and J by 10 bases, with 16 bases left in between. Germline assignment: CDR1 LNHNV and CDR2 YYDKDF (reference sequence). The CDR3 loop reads CATSREAEKVRPQHS. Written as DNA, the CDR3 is TGTGCCACCAGCAGAGAGGCAGAAAAGGTTCGACCCCAGCATTCT.

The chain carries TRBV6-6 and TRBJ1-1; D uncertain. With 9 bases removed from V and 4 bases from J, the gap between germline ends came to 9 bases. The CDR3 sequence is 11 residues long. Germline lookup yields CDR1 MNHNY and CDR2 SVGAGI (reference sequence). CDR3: CASGWVTEAFF. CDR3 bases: TGTGCCAGTGGGTGGGTCACTGAAGCTTTCTTT.

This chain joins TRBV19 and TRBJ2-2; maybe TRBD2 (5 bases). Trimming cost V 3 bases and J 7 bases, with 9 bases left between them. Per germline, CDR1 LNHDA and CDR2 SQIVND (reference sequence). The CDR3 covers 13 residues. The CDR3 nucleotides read TGTGCCAGTAGTATGGTGGGGAGCGGGGAGCTGTTTTTT. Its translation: CASSMVGSGELFF.

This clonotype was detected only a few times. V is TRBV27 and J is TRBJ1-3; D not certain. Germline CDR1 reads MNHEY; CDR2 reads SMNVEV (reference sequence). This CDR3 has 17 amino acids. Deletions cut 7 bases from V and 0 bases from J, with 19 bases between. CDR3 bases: TGTGCCAGCACGCCCAACCCAGGAACCTTCTCTGGAAACACCATATATTTT. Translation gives CASTPNPGTFSGNTIYF.

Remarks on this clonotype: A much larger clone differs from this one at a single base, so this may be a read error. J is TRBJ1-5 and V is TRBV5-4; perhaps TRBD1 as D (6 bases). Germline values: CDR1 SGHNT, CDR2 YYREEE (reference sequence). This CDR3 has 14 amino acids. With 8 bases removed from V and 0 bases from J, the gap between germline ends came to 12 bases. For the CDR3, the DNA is TGTGCCAGTGTCTTAGGGGGTAGCAATCAGCCCCAGCATTTT. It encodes CASVLGGSNQPQHF.

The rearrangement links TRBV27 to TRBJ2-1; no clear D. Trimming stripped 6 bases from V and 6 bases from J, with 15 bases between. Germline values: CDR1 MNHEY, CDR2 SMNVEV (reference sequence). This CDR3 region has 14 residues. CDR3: CASRIGPAGNEQFF. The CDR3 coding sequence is TGTGCCAGCAGGATAGGTCCTGCTGGCAATGAGCAGTTCTTC.

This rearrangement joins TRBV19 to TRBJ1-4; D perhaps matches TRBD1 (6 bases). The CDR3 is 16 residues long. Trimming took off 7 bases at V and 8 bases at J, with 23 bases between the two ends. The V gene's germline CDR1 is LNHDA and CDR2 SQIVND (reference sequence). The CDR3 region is CASTSPLAGAREKLFF. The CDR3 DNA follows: TGTGCCAGTACCTCCCCCCTCGCGGGGGCGCGAGAAAAACTGTTTTTT.

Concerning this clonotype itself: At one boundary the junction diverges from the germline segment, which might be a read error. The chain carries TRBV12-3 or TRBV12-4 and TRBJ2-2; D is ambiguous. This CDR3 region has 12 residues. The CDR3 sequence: CAISKNTGDLFF. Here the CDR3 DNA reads TGTGCCATCAGTAAGAACACCGGTGATCTGTTTTTT.